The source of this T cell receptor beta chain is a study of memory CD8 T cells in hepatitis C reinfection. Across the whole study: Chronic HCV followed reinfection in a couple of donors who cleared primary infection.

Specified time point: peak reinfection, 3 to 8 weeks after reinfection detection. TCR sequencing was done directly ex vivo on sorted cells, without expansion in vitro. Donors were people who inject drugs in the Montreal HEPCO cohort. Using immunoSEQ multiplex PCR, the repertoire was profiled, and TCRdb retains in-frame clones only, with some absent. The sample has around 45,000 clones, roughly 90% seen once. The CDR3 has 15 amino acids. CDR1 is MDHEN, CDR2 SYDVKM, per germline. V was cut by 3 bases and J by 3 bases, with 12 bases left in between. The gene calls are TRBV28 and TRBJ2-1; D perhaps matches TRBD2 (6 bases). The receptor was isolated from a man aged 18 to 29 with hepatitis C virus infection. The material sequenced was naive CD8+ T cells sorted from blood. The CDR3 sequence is CASSFLAVDYNEQFF. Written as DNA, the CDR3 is TGTGCCAGCAGTTTTTTAGCGGTAGACTACAATGAGCAGTTCTTC.